Below, one T cell receptor (beta chain) is given with its context. Its matching antigen is unknown. Busulfan-fludarabine conditioning, marrow transplant, and cyclophosphamide on days +3 and +4 were administered. This entry belongs to a study of T cells after posttransplantation cyclophosphamide. The method was immunoSEQ multiplex PCR; TCRdb's version includes in-frame clones alone and lacks a portion of them. The record shows about 4,100 clones for this sample, with no singletons present. The V and J ends lost 7 bases and 4 bases respectively, with 14 bases between them. CDR3 length equals 14 residues. Germline CDR1 reads SGHAT; CDR2 reads FQNNGV. Study-level findings and limits: After PTCy, TRB diversity resembled that of CNI/methotrexate controls. Tissue-infiltrating T cells from skin or gut overlapped little with blood T cells.

This sequence joins TRBV11-2 and TRBJ2-1; D is perhaps TRBD1 (5 bases). This sequence was found in a female patient aged 18 to 30 who received an allogeneic stem cell transplant from an unrelated donor, was CMV-positive, and had acute GVHD only. Some T cells may be the graft donor's. The sample in question was PBMCs, obtained after allogeneic stem cell transplant with posttransplant cyclophosphamide. CDR3 DNA sequence: TGTGCCAGCACAAGTGGGGCCGCATACAATGAGCAGTTCTTC. It yields the protein CASTSGAAYNEQFF.